Listed here are 5 T cell receptor beta chains from one sample, sequenced in a study of blood T cell repertoires in COVID-19. Sequencing used immunoSEQ multiplex PCR; TCRdb keeps in-frame clones, though not all of them. The sample consists of approximately 21,000 clones, 70% to 90% of them appearing once. Sequencing was performed on peripheral blood. The receptors shown here come from a human donor with acute or convalescent COVID-19. The donor label of this sample is uncertain.

The V call is TRBV5-1, the J call TRBJ2-3, with 8 bases that match TRBD2. Trimming at V came to 4 bases and at J to 4 bases, leaving 11 bases not matched to a gene. CDR1 SGHRS and CDR2 YFSETQ come from the germline V gene. The CDR3 runs to 16 residues. CDR3: CASSLWGAGGPDTQYF. In DNA form, the CDR3 reads TGCGCCAGCAGCCTTTGGGGCGCGGGGGGTCCAGATACGCAGTATTTT.

In this sample, this clone turned up a few times. J is TRBJ1-2 and V is TRBV4-3; weak D call: TRBD1 (6 bases). Germline V gene sequence: CDR1 LGHNA, CDR2 YSLEER. The CDR3 is 14 residues long. The V end was cut by 0 bases, the J end by 3 bases, with 8 bases between. CDR3 nucleotides: TGCGCCAGCAGCCAAGATCAGGGGCACTATGGCTACACCTTC. It translates to CASSQDQGHYGYTF.

The chain uses TRBV5-4 and TRBJ2-5; possibly TRBD2 for D (5 bases). The CDR3 length is 13 residues. CDR1 SGHNT and CDR2 YYREEE come from the germline V gene (reference sequence). Trimming took off 2 bases at V and 5 bases at J, with 10 bases between the two ends. The CDR3 loop is CASSFPREETQYF. For the CDR3, the DNA is TGTGCCAGCAGCTTTCCTAGGGAGGAGACCCAGTACTTC.

The chain links TRBV5-1 to TRBJ2-5; D possibly corresponds to TRBD2 (6 bases). Germline CDR1 and CDR2: SGHRS and YFSETQ. The CDR3 is 14 residues long. The V end was cut by 4 bases, the J end by 5 bases, with 15 bases between. This CDR3 is CASSIEEGRETQYF. CDR3 coding DNA: TGCGCCAGCAGCATCGAGGAGGGGCGGGAGACCCAGTACTTC.

The rearrangement links TRBV5-1 to TRBJ1-1; D is undetermined. This CDR3 contains 12 residues. CDR1 is SGHRS and CDR2 is YFSETQ in the germline V gene. With 1 base removed from V and 8 bases from J, the gap between germline ends came to 9 bases. The CDR3 reads CASSLLPGEAFF. CDR3 nucleotide sequence: TGCGCCAGCAGCTTGTTGCCAGGAGAAGCTTTCTTT.